These 30 T cell receptor beta chains share one sample of origin, sequenced in a study of blood T cell repertoires in COVID-19. Only in-frame clones appear in the TCRdb table, and some are missing; sequencing was by immunoSEQ multiplex PCR. The table has some 74,000 clones, 80% seen once. Sequenced material: peripheral blood. These receptors all come from a human donor in a cohort sampled during active COVID-19.

On this clone itself: Other DNA sequences in the sample encode the same CDR3. The chain couples TRBV15 to TRBJ1-5; D gene unclear. There are 14 residues in the CDR3. Germline-derived CDR1 and CDR2 are LNHNV and YYDKDF (reference sequence). Trimming took off 1 base at V and 1 base at J, with 5 bases between the two ends. CDR3 bases: TGTGCCACCAGCAGAGGGAGGAGCAATCAGCCCCAGCATTTT. Its translation: CATSRGRSNQPQHF.

The V call is TRBV6-5, the J call TRBJ1-6, with 7 bases that match TRBD1. CDR3 length: 15 residues. The germline V gene encodes CDR1 MNHEY and CDR2 SVGAGI. J gave up 7 bases and V 5 bases, and 8 bases lay outside the gene matches. CDR3: CASSLTGYGNSPLHF. CDR3 in DNA: TGTGCCAGCAGTCTGACAGGGTATGGGAATTCACCCCTCCACTTT.

V usage is TRBV9 and J usage is TRBJ1-2; 7 bases align to TRBD1. Germline V gene sequence: CDR1 SGDLS, CDR2 YYNGEE. The CDR3 sequence is 16 residues long. The ends lost 4 bases at V and 3 bases at J; junction bases unmatched: 12. CDR3 sequence reads: CASSISGQSSDYGYTF. CDR3 DNA: TGTGCCAGCAGCATTTCGGGACAGTCGAGTGACTATGGCTACACCTTC.

The gene calls are TRBV5-6 and TRBJ2-1; 8 bases are a match to TRBD2. CDR3 length equals 15 residues. The junction had 7 bases not matched to a gene; V was cut back by 2 bases and J by 6 bases. In germline, CDR1 is SGHDT, CDR2 YYEEEE. The CDR3 coding sequence is TGTGCCAGCAGCTTTTACCAGCGGGAGTCCAATGAGCAGTTCTTC. Protein: CASSFYQRESNEQFF.

The chain uses TRBV21-1 and TRBJ2-6; the DNA was not used to check the table's D call, TRBD1. TRBV21-1 is a recognized pseudogene. This CDR3 is built from 19 residues. The CDR3 region is CASSKASTGKVSGANVLTF. The CDR3 DNA reads TGTGCCAGCAGCAAAGCTTCCACAGGGAAGGTTTCTGGGGCCAACGTCCTGACTTTC.

This sequence joins TRBV11-2 and TRBJ2-2, with 9 bases aligning to TRBD2. Trimming cost V 5 bases and J 6 bases; bases outside gene matches: 7. The CDR3 is 15 residues long. CDR1 SGHAT and CDR2 FQNNGV come from the germline V gene. CDR3 nucleotides: TGTGCCAGCAGCGCTGGGACTAGCAAGGCCGGGGAGCTGTTTTTT. It yields the protein CASSAGTSKAGELFF.

V is TRBV7-9 and J is TRBJ1-3; tentative D call: TRBD1 (5 bases). The CDR3 length is 14 residues. V lost 6 bases and J lost 2, with 11 bases in between. Germline V CDR1 and CDR2: SEHNR, FQNEAQ (reference sequence). CDR3 sequence: CASRFEGAGNTIYF. For the CDR3, the DNA is TGTGCCAGCAGATTTGAAGGGGCTGGAAACACCATATATTTT.

V usage is TRBV4-2 and J usage is TRBJ2-3; no firm D call. The germline V gene encodes CDR1 LGHNA and CDR2 YNFKEQ. The CDR3 consists of 15 residues. The V gene lost 3 bases and the J gene lost 6 bases, with 16 bases spanning the gap. The DNA for the CDR3 is TGTGCCAGCAGCCATGGGCTGATGACGGCGGATACGCAGTATTTT. Translated, it gives CASSHGLMTADTQYF.

The rearrangement uses TRBV28 and TRBJ2-1, with 10 positions matching TRBD2. The CDR3 is 15 amino acids. The junction had 8 bases not matched to a gene; V was cut back by 6 bases and J by 6 bases. Germline CDR1 and CDR2: MDHEN and SYDVKM. The CDR3 DNA reads as TGTGCCAGCAGCCGTCCAGCGGGGGGGTTCAATGAGCAGTTCTTC. This gives the protein CASSRPAGGFNEQFF.

The rearrangement links TRBV7-2 to TRBJ2-3; 9 nucleotides match TRBD2. Losses at the gene ends were 3 bases for V and 2 bases for J; bases not matched to a gene: 3. Germline assignment: CDR1 SGHTA and CDR2 FQGNSA. The CDR3 runs 15 residues. The CDR3 sequence: CASSFSGGPTDTQYF. In DNA, the CDR3 is TGTGCCAGCAGCTTTAGCGGGGGCCCCACAGATACGCAGTATTTT.

V is TRBV19 and J is TRBJ2-1, with D maybe TRBD2 (5 bases). Germline assignment: CDR1 LNHDA and CDR2 SQIVND (reference sequence). Deletions cut 3 bases from V and 4 bases from J, with 7 bases between. The CDR3 loop spans 13 amino acids. The CDR3 DNA follows: TGTGCCAGTAGTATTAGGGAGTACAATGAGCAGTTCTTC. Translating gives CASSIREYNEQFF.

This rearrangement joins TRBV10-1 to TRBJ2-6; possible D gene TRBD1, 5 bases. The CDR3 runs to 18 residues. The germline V and J ends were trimmed by 0 bases and 0 bases, with 12 bases remaining between them. The germline CDR1 and CDR2 sequences are WNHNN and SYGVQD (reference sequence). The CDR3 coding sequence is TGCGCCAGCAGTGAGTCTAAACAGGTTAGCTCTGGGGCCAACGTCCTGACTTTC. Encoded protein: CASSESKQVSSGANVLTF.

This chain links TRBV5-6 with TRBJ1-4; no reliable D call. Germline CDR1 and CDR2: SGHDT and YYEEEE. CDR3 length equals 15 residues. The germline V and J ends were trimmed by 1 base and 7 bases, with 14 bases remaining between them. The CDR3 nucleotides read TGTGCCAGCAGCTTGCCGGGTGCGGGGAGTGAAAAACTGTTTTTT. Its translation: CASSLPGAGSEKLFF.

This chain joins TRBV15 and TRBJ2-1; TRBD2 is a possible D gene (6 bases). Germline values: CDR1 LNHNV, CDR2 YYDKDF (reference sequence). V lost 0 bases and J lost 4, with 16 bases in between. The CDR3 runs to 17 residues. The CDR3 loop reads CATSREALRGLYNEQFF. CDR3 nucleotides: TGTGCCACCAGCAGAGAAGCGCTGCGGGGACTTTACAATGAGCAGTTCTTC.

This rearrangement joins TRBV19 to TRBJ2-3; the D gene is possibly TRBD2 (5 bases). Trimming took off 10 bases at V and 2 bases at J, with 10 bases between the two ends. Germline V CDR1 and CDR2: LNHDA, SQIVND (reference sequence). The CDR3 spans 12 residues. In nucleotides, the CDR3 is TGTGCCACCACTAGTCCCACAGATACGCAGTATTTT. Its translation: CATTSPTDTQYF.

The chain uses TRBV9 and TRBJ2-7; D unresolved. This CDR3 region has 14 residues. V was clipped by 0 bases and J by 3 bases, with 10 bases between them. Germline V gene data show CDR1 as SGDLS and CDR2 as YYNGEE. CDR3 in amino acids: CASSVGNLDYEQYF. DNA for the CDR3: TGTGCCAGCAGCGTAGGAAACTTAGACTACGAGCAGTACTTC. Based on the CDR3 plus reference TRBV9 and TRBJ2-7, the full variable domain is DSGVTQTPKHLITATGQRVTLRCSPRSGDLSVYWYQQSLDQGLQFLIQYYNGEERAKGNILERFSAQQFPDLHSELNLSSLELGDSALYFCASSVGNLDYEQYFGPGTRLTVT.

The chain has TRBV5-1 and TRBJ2-2; 13 nucleotides match TRBD2. This CDR3 region has 18 residues. The V gene end was trimmed by 0 bases and the J gene end by 4 bases; junction bases not matched to a gene: 6. In germline, CDR1 is SGHRS, CDR2 YFSETQ. The CDR3 is CASSLGTSGRVVTGELFF. CDR3 nucleotide sequence: TGCGCCAGCAGCTTGGGGACTAGCGGGAGAGTAGTCACCGGGGAGCTGTTTTTT.

This clone was counted a few times. This chain connects TRBV11-1 to TRBJ2-2, with D perhaps matching TRBD2 (7 bases). Germline CDR1 reads SGHAT; CDR2 reads FQDESV (reference sequence). This CDR3 is 15 amino acids long. Trimming pared 2 bases from V and 5 bases from J, leaving 12 bases between. CDR3 sequence: CASSLPGEGTGELFF. The CDR3 DNA reads TGTGCCAGCAGCTTACCAGGGGAGGGGACCGGGGAGCTGTTTTTT.

The chain carries TRBV7-2 and TRBJ2-7; TRBD2 agrees at 13 bases. The V segment lost 5 bases and the J segment 3 bases; nucleotides outside the gene matches: 4. Germline V gene sequence: CDR1 SGHTA, CDR2 FQGNSA. This CDR3 contains 15 residues. The CDR3 region is CASSGRLAGGYEQYF. CDR3 in DNA: TGTGCCAGCAGCGGGCGACTAGCGGGGGGCTACGAGCAGTACTTC.

This clone has just a few counts. The V call is TRBV7-3, the J call TRBJ1-1; D remains unclear. Per the germline V gene, CDR1 is SGHTA and CDR2 is FQGTGA. The CDR3 is 13 amino acids. V lost 4 bases and J lost 5, with 11 bases in between. The CDR3 bases are TGTGCCAGCAGCTCACTGAGGTATACTGAAGCTTTCTTT. Translated: CASSSLRYTEAFF.

CDR3 loop: CASSRGDSQPQHF. The CDR3, as DNA: TGTGCCAGCAGCCGAGGAGACAGTCAGCCCCAGCATTTT. This chain connects TRBV3-1 (or the pseudogene TRBV3-2) to TRBJ1-5; possibly TRBD1 for D (5 bases). Trimming pared 4 bases from V and 6 bases from J, leaving 10 bases between. The CDR3 runs to 13 residues. Germline V gene lookup returns CDR1 LGHDT and CDR2 YNNKEL (reference sequence).

This chain connects TRBV7-6 to TRBJ2-7, with 10 bases aligning to TRBD1. CDR1 and CDR2 from the germline V gene are SGHVS and FNYEAQ. CDR3 length: 15 residues. V was pared by 1 base and J by 0 bases, with 0 bases of the junction left unmatched. The CDR3 spells CASSLGTGGSYEQYF. The CDR3 DNA sequence: TGTGCCAGCAGCTTAGGGACAGGGGGCTCCTACGAGCAGTACTTC.

The chain has TRBV4-1 and TRBJ2-1; a weak D match, TRBD2 (6 bases). The CDR3 totals 16 residues. Germline values: CDR1 MGHRA, CDR2 YSYEKL. V was trimmed by 3 bases and J by 6 bases, leaving 18 bases between them. CDR3 in DNA: TGCGCCAGCAGCCAGTGGCGGGACGTAAAGTCCAATGAGCAGTTCTTC. Encoded protein: CASSQWRDVKSNEQFF.

V and J are TRBV30 and TRBJ1-1; 9 bases are a match to TRBD1. V shed 7 bases and J 3 bases; nucleotides not matched to a gene: 6. The CDR3 length is 13 residues. Germline CDR1 is GTSNPN and CDR2 is SVGIG (reference sequence). CDR3 loop: CASTGGADTEAFF. In DNA, the CDR3 is TGTGCCTCTACAGGGGGCGCCGACACTGAAGCTTTCTTT.

The rearrangement links TRBV19 to TRBJ2-7, with TRBD1 matching 7 bases. Trimming took 9 bases from V and 0 from J; bases not matched to a gene: 11. CDR1 is LNHDA, CDR2 SQIVND, per germline (reference sequence). The CDR3 sequence is 15 residues long. In nucleotides, the CDR3 is TGTGCCAGCGGCCGGACAGGAGGCCTCTCCTACGAGCAGTACTTC. This codes for CASGRTGGLSYEQYF.

The rearrangement links TRBV7-6 to TRBJ1-6; TRBD1 matches at 9 bases. Losses at the gene ends were 3 bases for V and 4 bases for J; bases not matched to a gene: 4. Germline values: CDR1 SGHVS, CDR2 FNYEAQ. The CDR3 contains 16 residues. CDR3 in DNA: TGTGCCAGCAGCTTCAGACAGGGGGAATATAATTCACCCCTCCACTTT. It codes for CASSFRQGEYNSPLHF.

CDR3: CASSYSIGDFEKLFF. The CDR3 DNA reads as TGTGCCAGCAGTTACTCGATCGGGGACTTTGAAAAACTGTTTTTT. The J gene is TRBJ1-4, the V gene TRBV6-2 or TRBV6-3; weak D call: TRBD1 (5 bases). The CDR3 sequence is 15 residues long. Deletions cut 0 bases from V and 7 bases from J, with 12 bases between. CDR1 and CDR2 (germline): MNHEY, SVGEGT.

The chain employs TRBV24-1 and TRBJ2-5, with 8 positions matching TRBD1. CDR3 length equals 15 residues. V shed 2 bases, J shed 2 bases, and the junction held 3 bases outside the gene matches. CDR1 is KGHDR, CDR2 SFDVKD, per germline. CDR3 protein: CATSDSGQGQETQYF. Written as DNA, the CDR3 is TGTGCCACCAGTGATTCCGGACAGGGTCAAGAGACCCAGTACTTC.

The chain is built from TRBV6-2 or TRBV6-3 and TRBJ1-5; D remains ambiguous. CDR1 and CDR2 from the germline V gene are MNHEY and SVGEGT. This CDR3 contains 15 residues. V was shortened by 3 bases and J by 1 base, with 10 bases between the two germline ends. The CDR3 protein is CASSYFGLSNQPQHF. CDR3 nucleotide sequence: TGTGCCAGCAGTTATTTCGGACTCAGCAATCAGCCCCAGCATTTT.

The chain is built from TRBV11-2 and TRBJ2-7; 7 positions match TRBD2. Germline assignment: CDR1 SGHAT and CDR2 FQNNGV. CDR3 length equals 17 residues. The J segment lost 3 bases and the V segment lost 0 bases, leaving 11 bases of the junction unmatched. The CDR3 sequence is CASSLDVLGAGRYEQYV. CDR3 in DNA: TGTGCCAGCAGCTTAGATGTTTTAGGAGCGGGACGCTACGAGCAGTACGTC.